A selection of T cell receptor beta chains follows, all from one sample in a study of blood T cell repertoires in COVID-19. Method: immunoSEQ multiplex PCR; TCRdb's copy keeps in-frame clones and lacks some. Among 150,000 to 160,000 clones listed, less than 90% were seen once. The specimen sequenced was peripheral blood. The receptor set was obtained from a woman in her 70s with acute or convalescent COVID-19. Both conserved end residues are part of each CDR3. The D gene is left open where the match is weak. Not every row has a clone size; where given, it reads once, few, many or a size class.

v_gene: TRBV27; abundance: NA; j_gene: TRBJ1-2; d_gene: TRBD1; CDR3aa: CASSGTTGFNGYTF; CDR3nt: TGTGCCAGCAGTGGGACGACAGGGTTTAACGGCTACACCTTC
v_gene: TRBV5-5; abundance: NA; j_gene: TRBJ2-3; d_gene: TRBD1; CDR3aa: CASSRGTASQYF; CDR3nt: TGTGCCAGCAGCCGAGGGACAGCCTCACAGTATTTT
v_gene: TRBV7-2; abundance: NA; j_gene: TRBJ1-2; d_gene: NA; CDR3aa: CASSSQLNYGYTF; CDR3nt: TGTGCCAGCAGCTCACAGCTGAACTATGGCTACACCTTC
v_gene: TRBV28; abundance: NA; j_gene: TRBJ2-3; d_gene: NA; CDR3aa: CASRPGSSTDTQYF; CDR3nt: TGTGCCAGTCGACCGGGATCTAGCACAGATACGCAGTATTTT
v_gene: TRBV6-1; abundance: NA; j_gene: TRBJ2-3; d_gene: TRBD2; CDR3aa: CASSEWSGGGGTDTQYF; CDR3nt: TGTGCCAGCAGTGAATGGAGCGGGGGGGGTGGCACAGATACGCAGTATTTT
v_gene: TRBV30; abundance: NA; j_gene: TRBJ1-4; d_gene: NA; CDR3aa: CAWSPGANEKLFF; CDR3nt: TGTGCCTGGTCCCCGGGAGCGAATGAAAAACTGTTTTTT
v_gene: TRBV6-5; abundance: NA; j_gene: TRBJ2-7; d_gene: NA; CDR3aa: CASSSKASVNSYEQYF; CDR3nt: TGTGCCAGCAGTTCTAAGGCTAGCGTGAACTCCTACGAGCAGTACTTC
v_gene: TRBV6-1; abundance: NA; j_gene: TRBJ2-5; d_gene: TRBD1; CDR3aa: CASSGGTGTGGQETQYF; CDR3nt: TGTGCCAGCAGTGGTGGGACCGGGACAGGGGGGCAAGAGACCCAGTACTTC
v_gene: TRBV4-2; abundance: few; j_gene: TRBJ1-2; d_gene: TRBD1; CDR3aa: CASSQDLGTGPSSNYGYTF; CDR3nt: TGTGCCAGCAGCCAAGATCTGGGGACAGGACCATCATCTAACTATGGCTACACCTTC
v_gene: TRBV3-1/TRBV3-2; abundance: NA; j_gene: TRBJ1-1; d_gene: NA; CDR3aa: CASSQPGREAFF; CDR3nt: TGTGCCAGCAGCCAACCAGGGCGGGAAGCTTTCTTT
v_gene: TRBV12-3/TRBV12-4; abundance: NA; j_gene: TRBJ2-6; d_gene: NA; CDR3aa: CAVSFSGANVLTF; CDR3nt: TGTGCCGTCTCCTTTTCTGGGGCCAACGTCCTGACTTTC
v_gene: TRBV7-9; abundance: NA; j_gene: TRBJ2-3; d_gene: NA; CDR3aa: CASSLVGGATDTQYF; CDR3nt: TGTGCCAGCAGCTTAGTAGGGGGGGCGACAGATACGCAGTATTTT
v_gene: TRBV19; abundance: NA; j_gene: TRBJ1-5; d_gene: NA; CDR3aa: CASSLPGNNQPQHF; CDR3nt: TGTGCCAGTAGTCTCCCAGGGAATAATCAGCCCCAGCATTTT
v_gene: TRBV2; abundance: NA; j_gene: TRBJ2-2; d_gene: TRBD1; CDR3aa: CAISTGLNTGELFF; CDR3nt: TGTGCCATCTCGACAGGGCTAAACACCGGGGAGCTGTTTTTT
v_gene: TRBV11-3; abundance: NA; j_gene: TRBJ1-1; d_gene: NA; CDR3aa: CASSPRGRGDTEAFF; CDR3nt: TGTGCCAGCAGCCCCCGGGGGAGAGGGGACACTGAAGCTTTCTTT
v_gene: TRBV19; abundance: NA; j_gene: TRBJ2-1; d_gene: TRBD1; CDR3aa: CASSRRDRVDNEQFF; CDR3nt: TGTGCCAGTAGTCGGCGGGACAGGGTCGACAATGAGCAGTTCTTC
v_gene: TRBV19; abundance: NA; j_gene: TRBJ2-1; d_gene: TRBD2; CDR3aa: CASIRTSGASYNEQFF; CDR3nt: TGTGCCAGTATACGGACTAGCGGGGCCTCCTACAATGAGCAGTTCTTC
v_gene: TRBV6-4; abundance: NA; j_gene: TRBJ2-4; d_gene: NA; CDR3aa: CASSSRRGGNRAKNIQYF; CDR3nt: TGTGCCAGCAGTTCCAGGAGAGGGGGTAATAGAGCCAAAAACATTCAGTACTTC
v_gene: TRBV4-1; abundance: NA; j_gene: TRBJ1-2; d_gene: NA; CDR3aa: CASSQGGGYGYTF; CDR3nt: TGCGCCAGCAGCCAAGGGGGGGGCTATGGCTACACCTTC
v_gene: TRBV27; abundance: NA; j_gene: TRBJ1-2; d_gene: TRBD1; CDR3aa: CASTLTGTAFYGYTF; CDR3nt: TGTGCCAGCACTTTGACCGGGACAGCCTTCTATGGCTACACCTTC
v_gene: TRBV6-5; abundance: few; j_gene: TRBJ1-2; d_gene: NA; CDR3aa: CASSYQGLDGYTF; CDR3nt: TGTGCCAGCAGTTATCAGGGCCTTGATGGCTACACCTTC
v_gene: TRBV4-2; abundance: NA; j_gene: TRBJ1-6; d_gene: NA; CDR3aa: CASSQDRSRANSPLHF; CDR3nt: TGTGCCAGCAGCCAAGATAGGTCCAGGGCGAATTCACCCCTCCACTTT
v_gene: TRBV27; abundance: few; j_gene: TRBJ2-1; d_gene: NA; CDR3aa: CASSSGLRGGNEQFF; CDR3nt: TGTGCCAGCAGTTCGGGACTAAGGGGGGGAAATGAGCAGTTCTTC
v_gene: TRBV18; abundance: NA; j_gene: TRBJ1-2; d_gene: TRBD1; CDR3aa: CASSSGTGTGGNGYTF; CDR3nt: TGTGCCAGCTCCTCCGGGACAGGGACTGGCGGTAATGGCTACACCTTC
v_gene: TRBV6-2/TRBV6-3; abundance: once; j_gene: TRBJ2-3; d_gene: TRBD2; CDR3aa: CASSWGGVNTDTQYF; CDR3nt: TGTGCCAGCAGTTGGGGGGGGGTGAACACAGATACGCAGTATTTT
v_gene: TRBV24-1; abundance: once; j_gene: TRBJ2-2; d_gene: NA; CDR3aa: CATSDPKGDTGELFF; CDR3nt: TGTGCCACCAGTGATCCAAAGGGGGACACCGGGGAGCTGTTTTTT
v_gene: TRBV28; abundance: NA; j_gene: TRBJ1-2; d_gene: TRBD1; CDR3aa: CATTDRVYGYTF; CDR3nt: TGTGCCACCACAGACAGGGTCTATGGCTACACCTTC
v_gene: TRBV7-8; abundance: once; j_gene: TRBJ2-7; d_gene: TRBD2; CDR3aa: CASSLGGGEQYF; CDR3nt: TGTGCCAGCAGCTTAGGGGGGGGCGAGCAGTACTTC
v_gene: TRBV7-3; abundance: NA; j_gene: TRBJ1-6; d_gene: TRBD1; CDR3aa: CASSSDRGFSPLHF; CDR3nt: TGTGCCAGCAGCTCGGACAGGGGGTTTTCACCCCTCCACTTT
v_gene: TRBV6-5; abundance: NA; j_gene: TRBJ1-2; d_gene: NA; CDR3aa: CASRGGVSGYTF; CDR3nt: TGTGCCAGCAGGGGGGGGGTATCCGGCTACACCTTC
v_gene: TRBV19; abundance: NA; j_gene: TRBJ2-1; d_gene: TRBD1; CDR3aa: CASRNPGQGYNEQFF; CDR3nt: TGTGCCAGTCGTAACCCGGGACAGGGATACAATGAGCAGTTCTTC
v_gene: TRBV7-9; abundance: NA; j_gene: TRBJ1-5; d_gene: NA; CDR3aa: CASSLGGEFGNQPQHF; CDR3nt: TGTGCCAGCAGCTTAGGAGGAGAGTTTGGCAATCAGCCCCAGCATTTT
v_gene: TRBV3-1/TRBV3-2; abundance: once; j_gene: TRBJ2-7; d_gene: NA; CDR3aa: CASSPDSTKQYF; CDR3nt: TGTGCCAGCAGCCCAGACTCTACCAAGCAGTACTTC
v_gene: TRBV6-5; abundance: NA; j_gene: TRBJ1-1; d_gene: NA; CDR3aa: CASSYQTGLNTEAFF; CDR3nt: TGTGCCAGCAGTTACCAAACAGGACTGAACACTGAAGCTTTCTTT
v_gene: TRBV5-1; abundance: NA; j_gene: TRBJ2-2; d_gene: TRBD1; CDR3aa: CASTWQGDNGELFF; CDR3nt: TGCGCCAGCACCTGGCAGGGGGACAACGGGGAGCTGTTTTTT
v_gene: TRBV9; abundance: NA; j_gene: TRBJ2-7; d_gene: TRBD1; CDR3aa: CASSGQGYEQYF; CDR3nt: TGTGCCAGCAGCGGACAGGGCTACGAGCAGTACTTC
v_gene: TRBV4-1; abundance: NA; j_gene: TRBJ2-7; d_gene: TRBD2; CDR3aa: CASSQDLSAGGLIYEQYF; CDR3nt: TGCGCCAGCAGCCAAGATCTTTCTGCGGGGGGGCTTATATACGAGCAGTACTTC
v_gene: TRBV7-3; abundance: NA; j_gene: TRBJ2-1; d_gene: TRBD1; CDR3aa: CASSSTGDSEQFF; CDR3nt: TGTGCCAGCAGCTCTACAGGGGATTCTGAGCAGTTCTTC
v_gene: TRBV4-3; abundance: NA; j_gene: TRBJ1-2; d_gene: TRBD1; CDR3aa: CASSQDLGGKGYTF; CDR3nt: TGCGCCAGCAGCCAAGATCTAGGGGGCAAGGGCTACACCTTC
v_gene: TRBV6-5; abundance: NA; j_gene: TRBJ2-1; d_gene: NA; CDR3aa: CASRLRDTPYNEQFF; CDR3nt: TGTGCCAGCAGACTCCGGGACACCCCCTACAATGAGCAGTTCTTC
v_gene: TRBV20-1; abundance: NA; j_gene: TRBJ1-1; d_gene: NA; CDR3aa: CSASRGARSTEAFF; CDR3nt: TGCAGTGCTAGTCGCGGGGCGCGGAGCACTGAAGCTTTCTTT
v_gene: TRBV5-8; abundance: NA; j_gene: TRBJ2-3; d_gene: TRBD2; CDR3aa: CASSLGQAGSTDTQYF; CDR3nt: TGTGCCAGCAGCTTGGGCCAAGCGGGGAGCACAGATACGCAGTATTTT
v_gene: TRBV19; abundance: NA; j_gene: TRBJ1-1; d_gene: TRBD1; CDR3aa: CASSVRQGLNTEAFF; CDR3nt: TGTGCCAGTAGCGTCAGACAGGGACTGAACACTGAAGCTTTCTTT
v_gene: TRBV4-1; abundance: NA; j_gene: TRBJ2-7; d_gene: NA; CDR3aa: CASSLTTGRSRHEQYF; CDR3nt: TGCGCCAGCAGCCTCACGACCGGGAGATCCAGGCACGAGCAGTACTTC
v_gene: TRBV3-1/TRBV3-2; abundance: NA; j_gene: TRBJ1-3; d_gene: NA; CDR3aa: CASSPGGAGNTIYF; CDR3nt: TGTGCCAGCAGCCCCGGGGGTGCTGGAAACACCATATATTTT
v_gene: TRBV19; abundance: NA; j_gene: TRBJ2-4; d_gene: NA; CDR3aa: CASSEYRAGQVNIQYF; CDR3nt: TGTGCCAGTAGTGAATACAGGGCCGGTCAAGTAAACATTCAGTACTTC
v_gene: TRBV4-3; abundance: NA; j_gene: TRBJ2-3; d_gene: NA; CDR3aa: CASSQSTHTLGTDTQYF; CDR3nt: TGCGCCAGCAGCCAAAGCACCCACACTCTCGGGACAGATACGCAGTATTTT
v_gene: TRBV28; abundance: once; j_gene: TRBJ2-5; d_gene: TRBD2; CDR3aa: CASRGGQETQYF; CDR3nt: TGTGCCAGCCGGGGGGGACAAGAGACCCAGTACTTC
v_gene: TRBV27; abundance: NA; j_gene: TRBJ2-3; d_gene: TRBD1; CDR3aa: CASSRDRGPPDTQYF; CDR3nt: TGTGCCAGCAGTAGAGACAGGGGGCCTCCAGATACGCAGTATTTT
v_gene: TRBV7-9; abundance: NA; j_gene: TRBJ2-7; d_gene: NA; CDR3aa: CASSLGQREQYF; CDR3nt: TGTGCCAGCAGCTTAGGACAGCGCGAGCAGTACTTC
v_gene: TRBV7-2; abundance: NA; j_gene: TRBJ2-3; d_gene: NA; CDR3aa: CASSAGPSTDTQYF; CDR3nt: TGTGCCAGCAGCGCGGGCCCCTCGACAGATACGCAGTATTTT
v_gene: TRBV11-1; abundance: once; j_gene: TRBJ1-1; d_gene: NA; CDR3aa: CASSLQGRTEAFF; CDR3nt: TGTGCCAGCAGCTTACAGGGCCGGACTGAAGCTTTCTTT
v_gene: TRBV18; abundance: NA; j_gene: TRBJ1-4; d_gene: TRBD1; CDR3aa: CASSPQGAGEKLFF; CDR3nt: TGTGCCAGCTCACCACAGGGGGCCGGGGAAAAACTGTTTTTT